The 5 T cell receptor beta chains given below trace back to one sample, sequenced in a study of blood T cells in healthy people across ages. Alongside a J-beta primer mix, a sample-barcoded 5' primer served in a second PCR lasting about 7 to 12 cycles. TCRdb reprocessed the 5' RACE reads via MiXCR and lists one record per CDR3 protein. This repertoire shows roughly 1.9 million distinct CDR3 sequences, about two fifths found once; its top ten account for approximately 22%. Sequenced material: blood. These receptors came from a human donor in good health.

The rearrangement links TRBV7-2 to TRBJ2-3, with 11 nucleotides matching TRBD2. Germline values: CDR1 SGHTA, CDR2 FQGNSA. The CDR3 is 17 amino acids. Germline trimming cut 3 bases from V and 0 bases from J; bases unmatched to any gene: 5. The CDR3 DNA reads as TGTGCCAGCAGCTTGAGACTAGCGGGGACAAGCACAGATACGCAGTATTTT. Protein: CASSLRLAGTSTDTQYF.

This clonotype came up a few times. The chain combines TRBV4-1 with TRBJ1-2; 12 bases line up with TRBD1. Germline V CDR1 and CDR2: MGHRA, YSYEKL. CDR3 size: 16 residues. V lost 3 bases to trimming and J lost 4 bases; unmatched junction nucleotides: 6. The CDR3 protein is CASSHSGTGGTYGYTF. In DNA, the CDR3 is TGCGCCAGCAGCCATTCCGGGACAGGGGGCACCTATGGCTACACCTTC.

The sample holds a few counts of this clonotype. The CDR3 loop reads CASSPLAGRGDTQYF. CDR3 nucleotides: TGCGCCAGCAGCCCCCTAGCGGGGCGGGGAGATACGCAGTATTTT. The genes are TRBV5-1 and TRBJ2-3, with 9 bases matching TRBD2. Trimming took 4 bases from V and 5 from J; bases not matched to a gene: 8. Looked up from germline, CDR1 is SGHRS and CDR2 is YFSETQ. The CDR3 loop spans 15 amino acids. Supplemented by reference TRBV5-1 and TRBJ2-3, the full variable domain reads KAGVTQTPRYLIKTRGQQVTLSCSPISGHRSVSWYQQTPGQGLQFLFEYFSETQRNKGNFPGRFSGRQFSNSRSEMNVSTLELGDSALYLCASSPLAGRGDTQYFGPGTRLTVL.

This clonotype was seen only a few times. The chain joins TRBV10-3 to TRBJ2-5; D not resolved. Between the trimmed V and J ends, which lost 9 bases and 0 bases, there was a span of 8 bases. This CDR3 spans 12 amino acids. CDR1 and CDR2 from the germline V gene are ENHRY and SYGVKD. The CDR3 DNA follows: TGTGCCATTCGCAGTGACCAAGAGACCCAGTACTTC. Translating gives CAIRSDQETQYF.

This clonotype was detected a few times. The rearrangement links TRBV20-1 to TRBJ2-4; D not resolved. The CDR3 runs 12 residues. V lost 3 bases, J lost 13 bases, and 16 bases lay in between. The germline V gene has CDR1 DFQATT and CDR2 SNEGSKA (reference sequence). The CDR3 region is CSASDNYNEQYF. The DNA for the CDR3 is TGCAGTGCTAGCGACAACTACAATGAGCAGTACTTC.